The next 8 T cell receptor beta chains were all read from a single sample in a study of blood T cell repertoires in COVID-19. Method: immunoSEQ multiplex PCR; TCRdb's copy keeps in-frame clones and lacks some. The repertoire includes under 200,000 clones, around 86% of them detected once, and about 6% sits in the top ten. Input material: PBMCs or T cells enriched from blood (not recorded which). These TCRs come from a man in his forties or fifties with acute COVID-19.

The chain combines TRBV6-1 with TRBJ1-2; the D is unclear. Germline V gene data show CDR1 as MNHNS and CDR2 as SASEGT. The CDR3 totals 14 residues. The V end lost 5 bases, the J end lost 8 bases, and 18 bases lay between the germline ends. CDR3 region: CASSQAAENVGYTF. In nucleotides, the CDR3 is TGTGCCAGCAGTCAGGCAGCCGAGAACGTGGGCTACACCTTC.

This chain connects TRBV28 to TRBJ1-2, with TRBD1 matching 8 bases. The CDR3 covers 15 residues. Germline V lookup: CDR1 MDHEN, CDR2 SYDVKM. Trimming took 7 bases from V and 7 from J; bases not matched to a gene: 14. Here the CDR3 DNA reads TGTGCCAGCATCCAGAACAGGGGGAGTTTCAGTGGCTACACCTTC. Protein product: CASIQNRGSFSGYTF.

V gene TRBV19 combines with J gene TRBJ1-2; TRBD1 agrees at 7 bases. The CDR3 is 16 amino acids. V was pared by 5 bases and J by 0 bases, with 9 bases of the junction left unmatched. Germline V gene lookup returns CDR1 LNHDA and CDR2 SQIVND (reference sequence). The DNA of the CDR3 is TGTGCCAGTAGTGATGCAGGGGGAGGTACTAACTATGGCTACACCTTC. Translated, it gives CASSDAGGGTNYGYTF.

This clone was found once. The chain has TRBV5-1 and TRBJ2-1; 10 bases are a match to TRBD2. Germline V gene data show CDR1 as SGHRS and CDR2 as YFSETQ. Germline trimming cut 0 bases from V and 4 bases from J; bases unmatched to any gene: 10. The CDR3 length is 18 residues. CDR3 sequence reads: CASSLGYYSGREYNEQFF. The CDR3 DNA sequence: TGCGCCAGCAGCTTGGGGTATTACAGCGGGAGGGAATACAATGAGCAGTTCTTC.

Worth noting for this clone: An end of the junction does not agree with germline; a read error may underlie this. The V and J genes are TRBV27 and TRBJ1-4; 10 bases match TRBD1. Germline assignment: CDR1 MNHEY and CDR2 SMNVEV (reference sequence). CDR3 length equals 15 residues. CDR3 DNA: TGTGCCAGCAGAGAAACGGGACAGGGGAATGCAAAACTGTTTTTT. It translates to CASRETGQGNAKLFF.

The J gene is TRBJ2-1, the V gene TRBV2; 11 bases align to TRBD2. After removal of 8 bases from V and 7 bases from J, the junction contained 4 bases not matched to a gene. In germline, CDR1 is SNHLY, CDR2 FYNNEI. This CDR3 is 13 amino acids long. The CDR3 DNA reads TGTGCCAGCTGCCTAGCGGGAGGAAATGAGCAGTTCTTC. This sequence encodes CASCLAGGNEQFF.

This chain joins TRBV28 and TRBJ1-1; D unclear. Trimming removed 8 bases at V and 1 base at J, with 11 bases between. The germline gives CDR1 MDHEN, CDR2 SYDVKM. This CDR3 comprises 13 residues. For the CDR3, the DNA is TGTGCCAGCTCCTCAGCGGGGAACACTGAAGCTTTCTTT. It specifies CASSSAGNTEAFF.

The chain employs TRBV28 and TRBJ2-1, with D tentatively TRBD1 (6 bases). The V end lost 8 bases, the J end lost 8 bases, and 13 bases lay between the germline ends. The germline gives CDR1 MDHEN, CDR2 SYDVKM. This CDR3 is 12 amino acids long. DNA of the CDR3: TGTGCCAGCTGGGACACCATGGATGAGCAGTTCTTC. This sequence encodes CASWDTMDEQFF.